This T cell receptor (beta chain) comes out of a study of ipilimumab plus nivolumab after autologous stem cell transplantation. This CDR3 has 15 residues. Looked up from germline, CDR1 is SGHKS and CDR2 is YYEKEE (reference sequence). V shed 2 bases and J shed 2 bases, with 11 bases lying between them. This clone occurred once. Profiled with immunoSEQ multiplex PCR; TCRdb holds only in-frame clones, not every one. The sample consists of 20,000 to 30,000 clones, roughly 86% of them appearing once. The sample in question was PBMCs, obtained in a trial of ipilimumab plus nivolumab as post-transplant consolidation. This receptor was obtained from a male donor with diffuse large B-cell lymphoma. This chain joins TRBV5-5 and TRBJ2-1, with a tentative D call TRBD1 (5 bases). In DNA form, the CDR3 reads TGTGCCAGCAGCTTCGGAAGGGGCACCTACAATGAGCAGTTCTTC. Its protein is CASSFGRGTYNEQFF.